This paragraph covers one TCR beta chain sequence. It has no known antigen specificity. No much larger clone exists at a distance of one base, and base qualities are not known. This entry belongs to a study of siplizumab effects on memory and regulatory T cells (dated by TCRdb to about 2019). Turning to the overall study: The effect of the anti-CD2 antibody siplizumab on alloreactive T-cell subsets was examined in allogeneic mixed lymphocyte reactions constructed from human PBMCs.

In the germline V gene (reference sequence), CDR1 corresponds to SGHNT and CDR2 to YYREEE. At the junction V is shortened by 3 bases and J by 4 bases, with 17 bases in between. The CDR3 goes from the cysteine to the phenylalanine over 16 residues. The CDR3 DNA has 48 bases and is translated from base 1. Library generation was performed with the immunoSEQ multiplex PCR assay. About 10^5 TCR templates per sample were assayed by the deep sequencing platform. Genomic DNA extracted from sorted T cells was used for TCRbeta CDR3 sequencing. Per the authors' processing: The R programming language was used for clonal analysis of TCRbeta CDR3 data. Alloreactive CD4+ and CD8+ clones were defined by comparing unstimulated samples with post-reaction CFSE-low samples. Regulatory or non-regulatory origin of alloreactive CD4+ clones was assigned by matching sequences to the sorted unstimulated Treg and non-Treg repertoires. The source is immuneACCESS, and TCRdb retained only in-frame sequences with V and J called. Part of the clones is not carried over; for the studies checked, unresolved V genes explain less than half of this, and the remainder is unexplained. V and J calls and clone size are those listed in that table; D and trimming were worked out from the DNA. Here the sample has some 100,000 clones; under 95% occur a single time. Less than 0.85% of the sample belongs to the ten largest clones.

Sorted unstimulated T cells and proliferating T cells recovered from mixed lymphocyte reactions were subjected to TCRbeta CDR3 sequencing. Fresh whole blood from some eleven HLA-typed healthy donors was used to isolate PBMCs. To map where alloreactive clones came from, unstimulated CD4+ regulatory T cells were FACS-sorted. Overall study results and their limits: Unstimulated naive T cells appeared to be more diverse than memory T cells, and naive cells seemed to make a substantial contribution to the alloresponse. The suppressive function of proliferating Tregs from siplizumab cultures was not functionally confirmed. In reactions with siplizumab, an average of about 62% of mappable alloreactive CD4+ clones were Treg-derived, compared with roughly 27% in control reactions. Roughly 80-95% of proliferating CD4+ or CD8+ clones could not be assigned a naive or memory phenotype. Because sequences below about 10^-5 frequency were poorly captured, only a minor fraction of alloreactive clones could be mapped to unstimulated subsets. The cumulative frequency of alloreactive sequences traceable to unstimulated CD4+ memory T cells was significantly reduced by siplizumab.

The sequenced material came from Tregs sorted from blood. The chain couples TRBV5-4 to TRBJ2-1; no D gene is confidently identified. The source is a human donor in good health. The DNA sequence is given as TGTGCCAGCAGCTCTAGAGCCAACCACCCTTACAATGAGCAGTTCTTC. It translates to CASSSRANHPYNEQFF.